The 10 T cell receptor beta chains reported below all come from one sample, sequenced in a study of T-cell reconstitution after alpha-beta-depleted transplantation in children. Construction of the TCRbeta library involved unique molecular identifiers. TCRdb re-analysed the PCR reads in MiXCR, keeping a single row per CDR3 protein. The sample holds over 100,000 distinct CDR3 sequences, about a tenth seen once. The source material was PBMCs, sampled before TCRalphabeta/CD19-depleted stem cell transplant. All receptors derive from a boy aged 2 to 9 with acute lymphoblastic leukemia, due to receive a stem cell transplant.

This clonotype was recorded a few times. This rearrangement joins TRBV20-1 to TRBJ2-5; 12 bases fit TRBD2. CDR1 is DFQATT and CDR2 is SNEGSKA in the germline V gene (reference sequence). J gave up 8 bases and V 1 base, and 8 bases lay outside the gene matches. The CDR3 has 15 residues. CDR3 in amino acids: CSARVVGTSGPTQYF. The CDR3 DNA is TGCAGTGCTAGAGTTGTTGGGACTAGCGGGCCCACCCAGTACTTC.

CDR3 DNA sequence: TGTGCCAGCAGCCAAGATAAGCACCGGGACCCCCGGCTTCAAGAGACCCAGTACTTC. This codes for CASSQDKHRDPRLQETQYF. The genes are TRBV14 and TRBJ2-5; either TRBD1 or TRBD2 may supply D (5 bases each). Trimming took 0 bases from V and 2 from J, leaving 22 bases between them. CDR3 length: 19 amino acids. Germline V gives CDR1 SGHDN, CDR2 FVKESK. Together with reference TRBV14 and TRBJ2-5, the CDR3 gives the full variable domain: EAGVTQFPSHSVIEKGQTVTLRCDPISGHDNLYWYRRVMGKEIKFLLHFVKESKQDESGMPNNRFLAERTGGTYSTLKVQPAELEDSGVYFCASSQDKHRDPRLQETQYFGPGTRLLVL.

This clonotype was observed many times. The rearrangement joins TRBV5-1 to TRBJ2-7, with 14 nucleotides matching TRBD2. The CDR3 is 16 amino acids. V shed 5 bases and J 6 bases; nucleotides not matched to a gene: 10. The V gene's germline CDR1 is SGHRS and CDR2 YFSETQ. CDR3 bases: TGCGCCAGCAGTCCTGGACTAGCGGGAGGCCCTAGCGAGCAGTACTTC. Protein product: CASSPGLAGGPSEQYF.

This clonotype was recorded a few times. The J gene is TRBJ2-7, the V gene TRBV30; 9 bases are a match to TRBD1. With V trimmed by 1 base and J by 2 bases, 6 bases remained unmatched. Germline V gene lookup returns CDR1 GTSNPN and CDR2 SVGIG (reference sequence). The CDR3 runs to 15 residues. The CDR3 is CAWSATGTGTYEQYF. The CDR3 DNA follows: TGTGCCTGGAGTGCGACCGGGACAGGGACCTACGAGCAGTACTTC.

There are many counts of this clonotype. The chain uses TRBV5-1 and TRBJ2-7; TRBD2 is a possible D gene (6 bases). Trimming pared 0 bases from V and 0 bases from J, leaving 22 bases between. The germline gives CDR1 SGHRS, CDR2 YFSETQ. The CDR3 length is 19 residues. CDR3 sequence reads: CASSLVALGGRTFSYEQYF. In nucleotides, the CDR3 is TGCGCCAGCAGCTTGGTTGCTCTCGGGGGAAGGACATTCTCCTACGAGCAGTACTTC.

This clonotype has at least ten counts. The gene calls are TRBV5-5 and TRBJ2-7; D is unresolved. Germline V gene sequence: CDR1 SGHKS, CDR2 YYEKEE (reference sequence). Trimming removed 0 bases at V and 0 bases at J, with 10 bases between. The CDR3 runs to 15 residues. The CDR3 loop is CASSLDDVLSYEQYF. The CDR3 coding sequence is TGTGCCAGCAGCTTGGACGACGTACTCTCCTACGAGCAGTACTTC.

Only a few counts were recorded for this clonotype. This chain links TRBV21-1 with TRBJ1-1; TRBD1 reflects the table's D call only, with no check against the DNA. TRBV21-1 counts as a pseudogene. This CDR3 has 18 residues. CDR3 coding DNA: TGTGCCAGCAGCAAAGCGCTAGTCGGGGGGCGGCCGAACACTGAAGCTTTCTTT. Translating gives CASSKALVGGRPNTEAFF.

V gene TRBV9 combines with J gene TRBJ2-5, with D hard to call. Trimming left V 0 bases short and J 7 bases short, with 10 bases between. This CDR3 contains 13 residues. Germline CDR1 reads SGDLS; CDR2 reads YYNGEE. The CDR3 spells CASSVEDDGTQYF. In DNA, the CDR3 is TGTGCCAGCAGCGTAGAGGACGATGGGACCCAGTACTTC.

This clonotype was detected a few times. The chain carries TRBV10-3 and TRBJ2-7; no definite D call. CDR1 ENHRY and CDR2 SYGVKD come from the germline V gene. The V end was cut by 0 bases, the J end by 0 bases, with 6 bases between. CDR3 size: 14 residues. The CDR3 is CAISESGGSYEQYF. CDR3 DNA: TGTGCCATCAGTGAGTCTGGCGGCTCCTACGAGCAGTACTTC.

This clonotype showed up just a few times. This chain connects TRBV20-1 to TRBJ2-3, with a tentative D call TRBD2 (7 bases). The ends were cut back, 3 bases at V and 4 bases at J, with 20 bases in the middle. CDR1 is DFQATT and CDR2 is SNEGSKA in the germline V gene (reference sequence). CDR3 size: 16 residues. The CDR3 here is CSARGGGTMHPDTQYF. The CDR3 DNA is TGCAGTGCTAGGGGAGGGGGGACCATGCACCCAGATACGCAGTATTTT.